This entry concerns a single TCR beta chain. Antigen: not known. Naive CD8 cells comprised CD45RO-negative, CCR7-positively selected cells, excluding terminally differentiated effector memory CD45RA+ cells. Donors comprised healthy HIV-negative adults lacking recent acute infections or vaccinations. In the original workflow: Filtering differed because ImmunoSEQ produced junction-only sequences that carried no quality scores. Using immunoSEQ multiplex PCR, the repertoire was profiled, and TCRdb retains in-frame clones only, with some absent. V and J calls and clone size are as listed in that table; D and trimming were resolved from the DNA. Of a few million clones in the sample, just under 95% were seen once. The sample is drawn from a study of shared clonotypes between healthy human individuals. The V end was cut by 4 bases, the J end by 5 bases, with 23 bases between. The CDR3 is 17 residues long. Per germline, CDR1 MDHEN and CDR2 SYDVKM.

General observations from the study: Investigators expected sequencing depth to affect clonotype sharing among donors.

The sequence was obtained from a young man in good health. Some clones in this sample may be carry-over from other donors' samples. The chain links TRBV28 to TRBJ2-5; D assignment may be TRBD1 or TRBD2 (5 bases each). Sequencing was done on a sample of naive CD8+ T cells from PBMCs. CDR3 residues: CASSYISQGPRGETQYF. Written as DNA, the CDR3 is TGTGCCAGCAGTTATATAAGTCAGGGCCCCAGAGGGGAGACCCAGTACTTC.